These 20 T cell receptor beta chains were sequenced from one sample in a study of blood T cell repertoires in COVID-19. The assay was immunoSEQ multiplex PCR, and TCRdb's table has in-frame clones only and misses some. The sample comprises roughly 110,000 clones, about nine tenths of which are singletons, and around 4.5% rests with the top ten. Material: peripheral blood. The receptors derive from a man aged 40-49 years with acute or convalescent COVID-19.

This chain joins TRBV19 and TRBJ1-2, with D possibly matching TRBD1 (6 bases). The V gene's germline CDR1 is LNHDA and CDR2 SQIVND (reference sequence). V lost 3 bases to trimming and J lost 0 bases, with 11 bases between them. The CDR3 extends over 15 amino acids. The CDR3 is CASSITGHSNYGYTF. The CDR3 DNA follows: TGTGCCAGTAGTATTACGGGACATTCTAACTATGGCTACACCTTC.

The genes are TRBV29-1 and TRBJ1-2, with D perhaps TRBD1 (5 bases). Germline values: CDR1 SQVTM, CDR2 ANQGSEA. The CDR3 runs 13 residues. The V end lost 7 bases, the J end lost 3 bases, and 15 bases lay between the germline ends. DNA for the CDR3: TGCAGCGCATCAGGGAGGGACCACTATGGCTACACCTTC. Translated, it gives CSASGRDHYGYTF.

The chain employs TRBV27 and TRBJ1-1, with 7 bases matching TRBD1. Germline V gene lookup returns CDR1 MNHEY and CDR2 SMNVEV (reference sequence). The CDR3 loop spans 15 amino acids. V lost 5 bases, J lost 3 bases, and 9 bases stayed unmatched. This CDR3 reads CASSPYTGVDTEAFF. The CDR3 DNA sequence: TGTGCCAGCAGTCCCTACACAGGGGTAGACACTGAAGCTTTCTTT.

J is TRBJ2-7 and V is TRBV11-2, with 11 bases aligning to TRBD2. Germline CDR1 SGHAT, CDR2 FQNNGV. The CDR3 runs to 19 residues. The ends lost 1 base at V and 0 bases at J; junction bases unmatched: 11. Here the CDR3 reads CASSLVPSGRKTYSYEQYF. The CDR3 bases are TGTGCCAGCAGCTTAGTTCCTAGCGGGAGGAAAACCTACTCCTACGAGCAGTACTTC. The full variable domain, with the rest looked up from reference TRBV11-2 and TRBJ2-7, is EAGVAQSPRYKIIEKRQSVAFWCNPISGHATLYWYQQILGQGPKLLIQFQNNGVVDDSQLPKDRFSAERLKGVDSTLKIQPAKLEDSAVYLCASSLVPSGRKTYSYEQYFGPGTRLTVT.

The chain recombines TRBV5-1 with TRBJ1-3; no definite D call. Germline V gene data show CDR1 as SGHRS and CDR2 as YFSETQ. The germline V and J ends were trimmed by 0 bases and 4 bases, with 14 bases remaining between them. The CDR3 runs to 16 residues. CDR3 coding DNA: TGCGCCAGCAGCTTGGGGCTAGGAAATGGAGGAAACACCATATATTTT. Translation: CASSLGLGNGGNTIYF.

The genes are TRBV19 and TRBJ2-2; TRBD2 matches 9 bases. J was trimmed by 6 bases and V by 7 bases; bases with no gene match: 15. CDR3 length: 17 residues. Germline V gene sequence: CDR1 LNHDA, CDR2 SQIVND (reference sequence). The CDR3, as DNA: TGTGCCAGTACCACAGCCTACCCGGGACTAGCAGCCGGGGAGCTGTTTTTT. This sequence encodes CASTTAYPGLAAGELFF.

The rearrangement uses TRBV9 and TRBJ2-2; D unresolved. Germline CDR1 and CDR2: SGDLS and YYNGEE. V gave up 4 bases and J gave up 5 bases, with 24 bases separating them. The CDR3 has 18 amino acids. CDR3 coding DNA: TGTGCCAGCAGCCCCCCTCATCGGGTGATAGCCACAACCGGGGAGCTGTTTTTT. It specifies CASSPPHRVIATTGELFF.

The chain combines TRBV11-2 with TRBJ1-1; 10 bases fit TRBD1. After removal of 6 bases from V and 4 bases from J, the junction contained 8 bases not matched to a gene. The CDR3 has 15 residues. Germline CDR1 SGHAT, CDR2 FQNNGV. The CDR3 here is CASRATGGSGTEAFF. DNA of the CDR3: TGTGCCAGCAGAGCGACAGGGGGCTCGGGCACTGAAGCTTTCTTT.

V gene TRBV21-1 combines with J gene TRBJ1-2; the table's TRBD1 call for D was not verified on the DNA. TRBV21-1 is tagged as a pseudogene. The CDR3 loop spans 15 amino acids. The CDR3 DNA follows: TGTGCCAGCAGTACAAACAGAAAGGTGGGCTATGGCTACACCTTC. Protein sequence: CASSTNRKVGYGYTF.

This chain connects TRBV19 to TRBJ1-4; 8 bases match TRBD1. The CDR3 sequence is 14 residues long. Losses at the gene ends were 5 bases for V and 2 bases for J; bases not matched to a gene: 1. Looked up from germline, CDR1 is LNHDA and CDR2 is SQIVND (reference sequence). The chain's CDR3 is CASSRTGTNEKLFF. CDR3 nucleotide sequence: TGTGCCAGTAGTCGGACAGGGACTAATGAAAAACTGTTTTTT.

V and J are TRBV5-4 and TRBJ2-6, with D hard to call. In germline, CDR1 is SGHNT, CDR2 YYREEE (reference sequence). Trimming removed 4 bases from V and 2 bases from J, with 10 bases in between. The CDR3 consists of 15 residues. The CDR3 DNA is TGTGCCAGCAGCCCGTACGGTGCTGGGGCCAACGTCCTGACTTTC. Protein sequence: CASSPYGAGANVLTF.

This clone is a singleton in its sample. The rearrangement joins TRBV30 to TRBJ1-1; D gene ambiguous. V was cut by 1 base and J by 1 base, with 13 bases left in between. CDR3 length: 15 residues. From germline, CDR1 is GTSNPN and CDR2 SVGIG (reference sequence). CDR3 DNA sequence: TGTGCCTGGAGTGGTAGGCGGCATCAGAACACTGAAGCTTTCTTT. It encodes CAWSGRRHQNTEAFF.

This chain joins TRBV7-8 and TRBJ2-2; 9 nucleotides agree with TRBD1. The CDR3 covers 15 residues. Germline CDR1 SGHVS, CDR2 FQNEAQ. V shed 5 bases and J 4 bases; nucleotides not matched to a gene: 5. The CDR3 reads CASSAGTGSTGELFF. CDR3 coding DNA: TGTGCCAGCAGCGCCGGGACAGGGAGCACCGGGGAGCTGTTTTTT.

This chain joins TRBV19 and TRBJ2-1; the match to TRBD2 covers 7 bases. The V segment lost 6 bases and the J segment 9 bases; nucleotides outside the gene matches: 8. The CDR3 is made up of 13 amino acids. Germline V gives CDR1 LNHDA, CDR2 SQIVND (reference sequence). This CDR3 is CASSRGLGSEQFF. The CDR3 bases are TGTGCCAGTAGCCGTGGACTAGGTAGTGAGCAGTTCTTC.

CDR3 in amino acids: CASSTEGQGVGGNQPQHF. The CDR3 coding sequence is TGTGCCAGCAGCACCGAGGGACAGGGGGTAGGTGGCAATCAGCCCCAGCATTTT. The chain carries TRBV7-9 and TRBJ1-5; 11 bases map to TRBD1. V was clipped by 5 bases and J by 2 bases; unmatched bases: 11. Per the germline V gene, CDR1 is SEHNR and CDR2 is FQNEAQ (reference sequence). CDR3 size: 18 residues.

V usage is TRBV6-1 and J usage is TRBJ1-3, with TRBD1 identical over 7 bases. Looked up from germline, CDR1 is MNHNS and CDR2 is SASEGT. This CDR3 has 15 amino acids. V lost 1 base, J lost 2 bases, and 2 bases stayed unmatched. Written as DNA, the CDR3 is TGTGCCAGCAGTGAAGGAAGGGGGCCTGGAAACACCATATATTTT. This gives the protein CASSEGRGPGNTIYF.

This chain connects TRBV11-2 to TRBJ1-6; 8 nucleotides match TRBD1. Per the germline V gene, CDR1 is SGHAT and CDR2 is FQNNGV. V lost 6 bases to trimming and J lost 0 bases; unmatched junction nucleotides: 10. CDR3 length: 18 amino acids. The CDR3 DNA reads as TGTGCCAGCAGAGCCCCCAGGGGGCATAGCTCCTATAATTCACCCCTCCACTTT. Its translation: CASRAPRGHSSYNSPLHF.

This rearrangement joins TRBV20-1 to TRBJ2-7; a weak D match, TRBD1 (7 bases). The CDR3 covers 13 residues. Germline CDR1 reads DFQATT; CDR2 reads SNEGSKA (reference sequence). Between the trimmed V and J ends, which lost 3 bases and 7 bases, there was a span of 16 bases. In DNA form, the CDR3 reads TGCAGTGCTAGTCCATCGACAGGGAGGGAGCAGTACTTC. This translates into CSASPSTGREQYF.

The chain joins TRBV15 to TRBJ1-2; 7 nucleotides align to TRBD1. Germline loops: CDR1 LNHNV, CDR2 YYDKDF (reference sequence). J gave up 6 bases and V 4 bases, and 8 bases lay outside the gene matches. The length of the CDR3 is 14 residues. The CDR3: CATSTTGTEDGYTF. For the CDR3, the DNA is TGTGCCACCAGCACCACCGGGACAGAGGATGGCTACACCTTC.

This clone appeared once. The genes are TRBV5-5 and TRBJ2-1, with TRBD2 matching over 12 bases. CDR1 and CDR2 (germline): SGHKS, YYEKEE (reference sequence). Unmatched junction bases numbered 13, after V lost 3 bases and J lost 9 bases. The CDR3 is made up of 17 amino acids. CDR3 region: CASSSHSTSGRVFEQFF. The CDR3 DNA reads TGTGCCAGCAGCTCGCACTCGACTAGCGGGAGAGTGTTTGAGCAGTTCTTC.